This section outlines one T cell receptor beta chain sequence together with its context. Its target is unknown. MiXCR, applied by TCRdb to the 5' RACE reads, yields one record per CDR3 protein. Altogether roughly 220,000 distinct CDR3 sequences are present, about 17% being singletons, with the ten largest covering about 42%. The data stem from a study of CD8 T cells in ankylosing spondylitis. Study results and caveats: Disease-associated clones were CD8+ and fairly uncommon in peripheral blood. Reportedly, significant enrichment of disease-linked clones occurred in matched ankylosing spondylitis synovial fluid. For ankylosing spondylitis blood, a TCR beta motif of several highly homologous variants appeared characteristic. There were earlier reports of some motif variants in reactive arthritis synovial fluid and blood.

The CDR3 extends over 13 amino acids. Trimming cost V 2 bases and J 8 bases, with 13 bases left between them. Germline V CDR1 and CDR2: DFQATT, SNEGSKA (reference sequence). V is TRBV20-1 and J is TRBJ2-1; D not certain. Sequencing was performed on blood, either unsorted or a sorted T cell fraction (not recorded which). The source is a male donor with ankylosing spondylitis. The CDR3 nucleotides read TGCAGTGCTAGACAGCCAGCGACCGATGAGCAGTTCTTC. It specifies CSARQPATDEQFF.